The 8 T cell receptor beta chains below were found in one sample sequenced in a study of blood T cell repertoires in COVID-19. Libraries were prepared by immunoSEQ multiplex PCR; TCRdb keeps only in-frame clonotypes and omits some of them. Of about 180,000 clones in the sample, about nine tenths were seen once. Sequenced material: peripheral blood. The receptors derive from a woman between 50 and 59 years old with acute or convalescent COVID-19.

Comments on this clone: Other DNA sequences from this sample encode an identical CDR3 as well. V is TRBV19 and J is TRBJ1-2, with 7 bases matching TRBD1. CDR1 LNHDA and CDR2 SQIVND come from the germline V gene (reference sequence). The CDR3 sequence is 14 residues long. V shed 5 bases, J shed 0 bases, and the junction held 3 bases outside the gene matches. In DNA, the CDR3 is TGTGCCAGTAGTTTGGGACAGCCTAACTATGGCTACACCTTC. Protein sequence: CASSLGQPNYGYTF. Supplemented by reference TRBV19 and TRBJ1-2, the full variable domain reads DGGITQSPKYLFRKEGQNVTLSCEQNLNHDAMYWYRQDPGQGLRLIYYSQIVNDFQKGDIAEGYSVSREKKESFPLTVTSAQKNPTAFYLCASSLGQPNYGYTFGSGTRLTVV.

The chain uses TRBV5-6 and TRBJ1-2; 8 bases match TRBD1. Germline V gene data show CDR1 as SGHDT and CDR2 as YYEEEE. The CDR3 spans 15 residues. After removal of 4 bases from V and 1 base from J, the junction contained 6 bases not matched to a gene. Here the CDR3 reads CASSMGQELNYGYTF. The CDR3 DNA sequence: TGTGCCAGCAGCATGGGACAGGAACTTAACTATGGCTACACCTTC.

The gene calls are TRBV4-1 and TRBJ2-2; 9 nucleotides match TRBD2. From germline, CDR1 is MGHRA and CDR2 YSYEKL. The CDR3 has 16 residues. With V trimmed by 4 bases and J by 3 bases, 6 bases remained unmatched. CDR3 in amino acids: CASSPGERGDTGELFF. The CDR3 DNA reads TGCGCCAGCAGCCCGGGAGAGCGGGGGGACACCGGGGAGCTGTTTTTT.

Here the CDR3 reads CASSRDSQNSPLHF. In DNA form, the CDR3 reads TGTGCCAGCTCACGGGACAGCCAAAATTCACCCCTCCACTTT. V and J are TRBV18 and TRBJ1-6, with TRBD1 identical over 7 bases. Germline V lookup: CDR1 KGHSH, CDR2 LQKENI. The CDR3 spans 14 residues. V lost 4 bases, J lost 7 bases, and 4 bases stayed unmatched.

The rearrangement joins TRBV4-3 to TRBJ2-3; possibly TRBD1 for D (5 bases). In germline, CDR1 is LGHNA, CDR2 YSLEER. This CDR3 region has 13 residues. V was cut by 4 bases and J by 6 bases, with 11 bases left in between. The CDR3 protein is CASSPQQEDTQYF. The DNA of the CDR3 is TGCGCCAGCAGCCCCCAACAGGAGGATACGCAGTATTTT.

This chain joins TRBV7-8 and TRBJ1-4; D may be TRBD1 (6 bases). Trimming removed 5 bases from V and 1 base from J, with 14 bases in between. CDR3 size: 16 residues. Per germline, CDR1 SGHVS and CDR2 FQNEAQ. CDR3 in amino acids: CASSMGQGRTNEKLFF. CDR3 nucleotides: TGTGCCAGCAGCATGGGCCAGGGGAGAACTAATGAAAAACTGTTTTTT.

This chain uses TRBV6-5 with TRBJ1-2; TRBD1 matches at 7 bases. Germline values: CDR1 MNHEY, CDR2 SVGAGI. The CDR3 extends over 14 amino acids. The junction had 4 bases not matched to a gene; V was cut back by 2 bases and J by 4 bases. In DNA, the CDR3 is TGTGCCAGCAGTTACATCGACAGGGCCTATGGCTACACCTTC. It translates to CASSYIDRAYGYTF.

This chain connects TRBV12-3 or TRBV12-4 to TRBJ1-1; the match to TRBD1 covers 9 bases. The trim removed 6 bases at V and 6 bases at J, leaving 2 bases unmatched. The CDR3 consists of 12 residues. CDR3 DNA: TGTGCCAGCAGACAGGGGGCTGCTGAAGCTTTCTTT. It yields the protein CASRQGAAEAFF.